These 15 T cell receptor beta chains were sequenced from one sample in a study of cytomegalovirus exposure and HLA in healthy donors. PCR employed 60 Vbeta and 13 Jbeta primers. Some clones are missing from TCRdb's copy, which holds only in-frame ones; the method was immunoSEQ multiplex PCR. The sample has some 110,000 clones; around 74% are singletons. Source material: PBMCs. These receptors were obtained from a woman aged 18-29 years in good health and CMV-seronegative.

The chain uses TRBV10-3 and TRBJ1-2; the match to TRBD1 covers 9 bases. CDR3 size: 15 residues. Germline CDR1 is ENHRY and CDR2 is SYGVKD. With 7 bases clipped from V and 6 bases from J, the junction kept 12 bases outside the gene matches. This chain's CDR3 is CAINFQQGATDGYTF. In DNA form, the CDR3 reads TGTGCCATCAACTTTCAACAGGGGGCAACGGATGGCTACACCTTC.

CDR3 sequence: CASGEPNTGELFF. The DNA of the CDR3 is TGTGCCAGTGGTGAGCCAAACACCGGGGAGCTGTTTTTT. The chain is built from TRBV19 and TRBJ2-2; D not certain. This CDR3 contains 13 residues. Deletions cut 8 bases from V and 2 bases from J, with 9 bases between. The germline CDR1 and CDR2 sequences are LNHDA and SQIVND (reference sequence).

A single count supports this clone. The genes are TRBV6-5 and TRBJ1-4, with D perhaps matching TRBD1 (6 bases). Germline CDR1 MNHEY, CDR2 SVGAGI. Between the trimmed V and J ends, which lost 4 bases and 5 bases, there was a span of 14 bases. The CDR3 has 15 residues. CDR3: CASSSQGVSNEKLFF. DNA for the CDR3: TGTGCCAGCAGTTCACAGGGCGTCTCCAATGAAAAACTGTTTTTT.

About this clone itself: This sample also contains other DNA sequences that code for the same CDR3. V is TRBV9 and J is TRBJ1-2; no clear D gene. CDR3 size: 15 residues. Germline V CDR1 and CDR2: SGDLS, YYNGEE. The V and J ends lost 0 bases and 2 bases respectively, with 11 bases between them. In DNA, the CDR3 is TGTGCCAGCAGCGTAGAGGCAGGACTAAACTATGGCTACACCTTC. It encodes CASSVEAGLNYGYTF. Supplemented by reference TRBV9 and TRBJ1-2, the full variable domain reads DSGVTQTPKHLITATGQRVTLRCSPRSGDLSVYWYQQSLDQGLQFLIQYYNGEERAKGNILERFSAQQFPDLHSELNLSSLELGDSALYFCASSVEAGLNYGYTFGSGTRLTVV.

DNA of the CDR3: TGCGCCAGCAGCTTGGCGGACAGGGCCACAGATACGCAGTATTTT. Translated: CASSLADRATDTQYF. J is TRBJ2-3 and V is TRBV5-1, with TRBD1 identical over 8 bases. The J segment lost 2 bases and the V segment lost 0 bases, leaving 2 bases of the junction unmatched. The CDR3 is 15 amino acids. Germline values: CDR1 SGHRS, CDR2 YFSETQ.

The chain couples TRBV11-2 to TRBJ1-2; D perhaps matches TRBD1 (5 bases). Per the germline V gene, CDR1 is SGHAT and CDR2 is FQNNGV. This CDR3 contains 14 residues. Trimming removed 5 bases at V and 8 bases at J, with 18 bases between. The CDR3 here is CASSRGTGMGGYTF. Written as DNA, the CDR3 is TGTGCCAGCAGCCGGGGGACGGGGATGGGAGGCTACACCTTC.

The chain employs TRBV10-2 and TRBJ2-7; D unresolved. Germline values: CDR1 WSHSY, CDR2 SAAADI. V lost 0 bases and J 5 bases, leaving 20 bases between the germline ends. The CDR3 has 17 residues. The chain's CDR3 is CASSESTRPTREDEQYF. CDR3 coding DNA: TGCGCCAGCAGTGAGTCGACTCGGCCCACACGTGAAGACGAGCAGTACTTC.

CDR3 DNA sequence: TGTGCCAGCAGCCCGACAGGCTCTGGAAACACCATATATTTT. Its protein is CASSPTGSGNTIYF. The rearrangement uses TRBV7-9 and TRBJ1-3; possibly TRBD1 for D (6 bases). This CDR3 region has 14 residues. The germline V gene has CDR1 SEHNR and CDR2 FQNEAQ (reference sequence). The germline V and J ends were trimmed by 5 bases and 0 bases, with 8 bases remaining between them. The entire variable domain, with the rest obtained from reference TRBV7-9 and TRBJ1-3, is as follows: DTGVSQNPRHKITKRGQNVTFRCDPISEHNRLYWYRQTLGQGPEFLTYFQNEAQLEKSRLLSDRFSAERPKGSFSTLEIQRTEQGDSAMYLCASSPTGSGNTIYFGEGSWLTVV.

This clone occurred once. The gene calls are TRBV28 and TRBJ2-1; 9 positions agree with TRBD1. V lost 5 bases, J lost 7 bases, and 9 bases stayed unmatched. CDR1 is MDHEN, CDR2 SYDVKM, per germline. CDR3 length: 15 amino acids. The CDR3 DNA reads as TGTGCCAGCAGTCCGCCGGGGACAGGGCGGAATGAGCAGTTCTTC. It yields the protein CASSPPGTGRNEQFF. Together with reference TRBV28 and TRBJ2-1, the CDR3 gives the full variable domain: DVKVTQSSRYLVKRTGEKVFLECVQDMDHENMFWYRQDPGLGLRLIYFSYDVKMKEKGDIPEGYSVSREKKERFSLILESASTNQTSMYLCASSPPGTGRNEQFFGPGTRLTVL.

This chain links TRBV14 with TRBJ1-5; D might be TRBD1 (5 bases). This CDR3 comprises 15 residues. V gave up 4 bases and J gave up 7 bases, with 17 bases separating them. Germline assignment: CDR1 SGHDN and CDR2 FVKESK. CDR3 region: CASSLGGGIGQPQHF. In DNA form, the CDR3 reads TGTGCCAGCAGCCTCGGGGGGGGGATAGGACAGCCCCAGCATTTT.

The V call is TRBV7-9, the J call TRBJ1-2; 7 bases fit TRBD1. Germline V gene sequence: CDR1 SEHNR, CDR2 FQNEAQ (reference sequence). The CDR3 length is 15 residues. Trimming cost V 6 bases and J 2 bases; bases outside gene matches: 9. The CDR3 loop is CASSITGAANYGYTF. CDR3 coding DNA: TGTGCCAGCAGTATAACAGGGGCTGCAAACTATGGCTACACCTTC.

The CDR3, as DNA: TGTGCCACCCTTACAGAATTCTATGGCTACACCTTC. Protein sequence: CATLTEFYGYTF. V and J are TRBV10-3 and TRBJ1-2, with D unclear. Trimming left V 10 bases short and J 4 bases short, with 13 bases between. Germline V lookup: CDR1 ENHRY, CDR2 SYGVKD. The CDR3 length is 12 residues.

V usage is TRBV6-1 and J usage is TRBJ2-3; 7 bases agree with TRBD1. The CDR3 is made up of 15 amino acids. The V segment lost 6 bases and the J segment 1 base; nucleotides outside the gene matches: 7. Germline CDR1 and CDR2: MNHNS and SASEGT. The CDR3 region has the DNA TGTGCCAGCAGACAACAGGGGCGAGGCACAGATACGCAGTATTTT. Translated, it gives CASRQQGRGTDTQYF.

The chain has TRBV5-5 and TRBJ1-5, with D maybe TRBD1 (5 bases). Trimming removed 4 bases at V and 7 bases at J, with 15 bases between. Germline lookup yields CDR1 SGHKS and CDR2 YYEKEE (reference sequence). This CDR3 spans 14 amino acids. The CDR3 here is CASSLTGMGQPQHF. CDR3 in DNA: TGTGCCAGCAGCCTAACAGGTATGGGACAGCCCCAGCATTTT. The entire variable domain, with the rest obtained from reference TRBV5-5 and TRBJ1-5, is as follows: DAGVTQSPTHLIKTRGQQVTLRCSPISGHKSVSWYQQVLGQGPQFIFQYYEKEERGRGNFPDRFSARQFPNYSSELNVNALLLGDSALYLCASSLTGMGQPQHFGDGTRLSIL.

The chain links TRBV28 to TRBJ2-3; D uncertain. CDR1 is MDHEN and CDR2 is SYDVKM in the germline V gene. This CDR3 comprises 17 residues. Deletions cut 3 bases from V and 1 base from J, with 17 bases between. The CDR3 here is CASSFRGTKKGTDTQYF. Written as DNA, the CDR3 is TGTGCCAGCAGTTTTAGAGGCACAAAAAAGGGCACAGATACGCAGTATTTT.